This T cell receptor beta chain was recovered during a study of brain T cells in children with intractable seizures. Time point here: blood from clinic visit 5 months post-surgery; TSC patient then seizure free. Only cases whose brain tissue showed the highest T cell transcript signatures were sequenced. V lost 3 bases, J lost 6 bases, and 11 bases lay in between. The germline V gene has CDR1 MNHNS and CDR2 SASEGT. The CDR3 covers 14 residues. Clones were read by immunoSEQ multiplex PCR, and TCRdb kept only the in-frame ones, dropping some. The sample contains around 340,000 clones, over 90% of which appear only once.

The sequences come from peripheral blood, collected more than 4 months after surgery. V and J are TRBV6-1 and TRBJ1-4; D remains ambiguous. The clonotype comes from a boy under three years old with tuberous sclerosis and intractable seizures. CDR3 nucleotide sequence: TGTGCCAGCAGTGAGTTGATGCAGGATGAAAAACTGTTTTTT. Translated, it gives CASSELMQDEKLFF.